Sequencing of this TCR beta chain was carried out in a study of T-cell memory formation after mild COVID-19. Study-wide results and caveats: CD8+ contracting clones occupied EMRA, while CD4+ ones occupied mainly CM and EM.

Note on this clonotype: Its antigen is still unknown.

The CDR3 has 15 amino acids. Per germline, CDR1 MGHRA and CDR2 YSYEKL. The trim removed 6 bases at V and 1 base at J, leaving 4 bases unmatched. Each CDR3 protein is one row after TCRdb ran MiXCR on the 5' RACE reads. The sample yields approximately 350,000 distinct CDR3 sequences, 13% seen once. This chain joins TRBV4-1 and TRBJ2-7, with 12 nucleotides matching TRBD1. The sequence derives from a man younger than 35 who had mild COVID-19 (a few samples of this study predate the infection). Cell type and time point are not known. Sequenced sample: PBMCs or a T cell subset sorted from them (not recorded which). This chain's CDR3 is CASRLGQGASYEQYF. For the CDR3, the DNA is TGCGCCAGCAGGCTGGGACAGGGGGCATCCTACGAGCAGTACTTC.